The next 2 T cell receptor beta chains were all read from a single sample in a study of lung T cells in sarcoidosis with Löfgren's syndrome. TCRdb ran MiXCR on the reads and lists one entry per CDR3 protein. The sample lists some 4,100 distinct CDR3 sequences, about 22% seen once, with over 7% in the top ten. Sequenced input: CD4+ T cells from bronchoalveolar lavage. Receptors were obtained from a human donor with sarcoidosis (Löfgren's syndrome or another form), or a control subject (not recorded which).

This clonotype is classed as medium-sized (0.01 to 0.1%). The V call is TRBV6-1, the J call TRBJ1-1; a weak D match, TRBD1 (5 bases). Trimming shortened V by 2 bases and J by 5 bases, and 15 bases separated the two germline ends. This CDR3 contains 15 residues. Per germline, CDR1 MNHNS and CDR2 SASEGT. CDR3 sequence: CASSESGGYGTEAFF. DNA for the CDR3: TGTGCCAGCAGTGAAAGTGGGGGGTATGGGACTGAAGCTTTCTTT.

This clonotype is medium-sized within its sample. This rearrangement joins TRBV5-1 to TRBJ2-5, with D unclear. The CDR3 has 15 amino acids. Trimming left V 0 bases short and J 4 bases short, with 13 bases between. Germline V gives CDR1 SGHRS, CDR2 YFSETQ. The CDR3 DNA sequence: TGCGCCAGCAGCTTGGAGGGCAGATACGGAGAGACCCAGTACTTC. This sequence encodes CASSLEGRYGETQYF.